The clone carrying this TCR beta chain was counted only a few times. The V and J ends lost 5 bases and 7 bases, in that order; junction bases with no gene match: 8. Germline V gene sequence: CDR1 MNHNS, CDR2 SASEGT. The CDR3 contains 16 residues. What was amplified from RNA transcripts were TCR beta CDR3 regions. TCR CDR3 underwent first-round RT-PCR with the HTBI primer set. MiXCR was run by TCRdb on the multiplex PCR reads, yielding one entry per CDR3 protein. The sample holds about 770,000 distinct CDR3 sequences; 15% to 20% are singletons and the top ten take roughly 17%. The data were obtained in a study of T cells in Graves' hyperthyroidism and ophthalmopathy.

Sequenced input: blood. This TCR came from a woman in her 50s with Graves' hyperthyroidism that later progressed to Graves' ophthalmopathy. The chain has TRBV6-1 and TRBJ1-6; 10 nucleotides agree with TRBD1. The CDR3 here is CASSNDRGHRNSPLHF. For the CDR3, the DNA is TGTGCCAGCAGTAACGACAGGGGGCATCGGAATTCACCCCTCCACTTT.